These T cell receptor beta chains were read from a single sample in a study of blood T cells in healthy people across ages. TCRdb redid the calling of the 5' RACE reads with MiXCR, one entry per CDR3 protein. The table includes fewer than 750,000 distinct CDR3 sequences, approximately 52% detected once. Sequencing was carried out using blood. The receptors shown here come from an elderly woman in good health. The CDR3 runs from the conserved cysteine through the conserved F or W. A D gene is named only where the DNA matches it firmly. Clone size is shown for a subset of rows, as once, few, many or a class of expanded clone.

>-|-|TRBJ2-5|TRBV2
CASSDAEPPDNGQYF
TGTGCCAGCAGTGACGCGGAACCACCCGACAATGGGCAGTACTTC
>many|-|TRBJ2-1|TRBV29-1
CSVRQVGEQFF
TGCAGCGTTCGCCAGGTTGGTGAGCAGTTCTTC
>-|TRBD2|TRBJ2-3|TRBV15
CATSLRGGIMDTQYF
TGTGCCACCAGCCTGCGGGGGGGCATAATGGATACGCAGTATTTT
>few|-|TRBJ1-3|TRBV7-2
CASSPRTPAQGNTIYF
TGTGCCAGCAGCCCTAGGACTCCCGCTCAGGGAAACACCATATATTTT
>-|-|TRBJ2-7|TRBV2
CASSDHQGGFRGEQYF
TGTGCCAGCAGTGACCATCAGGGGGGATTCCGTGGCGAGCAGTACTTC
>-|TRBD1|TRBJ2-5|TRBV12-3/TRBV12-4
CASRRDRGREQYF
TGTGCCAGCAGAAGGGACAGGGGACGGGAGCAGTACTTC
>-|TRBD1|TRBJ2-1|TRBV12-3/TRBV12-4
CASSPTRDSRNNEQFF
TGTGCCAGCAGTCCTACCCGGGACAGTCGTAATAATGAGCAGTTCTTC
>-|-|TRBJ1-2|TRBV2
CASRGGSSSGYTF
TGTGCCAGCAGGGGGGGCAGTTCGAGTGGCTACACCTTC
>-|TRBD1|TRBJ1-1|TRBV2
CASGGQGFTEAFF
TGTGCCAGCGGAGGACAGGGCTTTACTGAAGCTTTCTTT
>-|TRBD1|TRBJ2-7|TRBV7-8
CASSLDLQGAYEQYF
TGTGCCAGCAGCTTAGATCTACAGGGGGCCTACGAGCAGTACTTC
>few|TRBD2|TRBJ2-2|TRBV24-1
CATSDIHSGNTGELFF
TGTGCCACCAGTGACATCCACAGCGGGAATACCGGGGAGCTGTTTTTT
>-|-|TRBJ2-1|TRBV29-1
CSVEFLGDEQFF
TGCAGCGTTGAATTTTTGGGTGATGAGCAGTTCTTC
>-|-|TRBJ1-3|TRBV5-1
CASSLPTAGSGNTIYF
TGCGCCAGCAGCTTGCCGACAGCTGGTTCGGGAAACACCATATATTTT
>once|TRBD1|TRBJ1-2|TRBV16
CASSRDRFNYGYTF
TGTGCCAGCAGCCGGGACAGGTTTAACTATGGCTACACCTTC
>-|-|TRBJ2-4|TRBV27
CASRAEVGNIQYF
TGTGCCAGCCGGGCGGAGGTTGGAAACATTCAGTACTTC
>-|-|TRBJ2-5|TRBV6-2/TRBV6-3
CASSYGGREETQYF
TGTGCCAGCAGTTATGGGGGGCGCGAGGAGACCCAGTACTTC
>many|TRBD2|TRBJ2-3|TRBV7-8
CASSPRDYFTDTQYF
TGTGCCAGCAGCCCCCGGGACTACTTCACAGATACGCAGTATTTT
>many|TRBD2|TRBJ2-1|TRBV28
CASSSWASGRGNEQFF
TGTGCCAGCAGTTCTTGGGCGAGCGGGAGAGGGAATGAGCAGTTCTTC
>few|-|TRBJ1-1|TRBV7-9
CASSLGVSNTEAFF
TGTGCCAGCAGCCTGGGGGTGTCGAACACTGAAGCTTTCTTT
>-|TRBD1|TRBJ1-1|TRBV12-3/TRBV12-4
CASSRDRTVNTEAFF
TGTGCCAGCAGCCGGGACAGGACCGTGAACACTGAAGCTTTCTTT
>-|TRBD2|TRBJ2-1|TRBV20-1
CSARVPLAGVVHEQFF
TGCAGTGCTAGGGTCCCCCTAGCGGGAGTTGTTCATGAGCAGTTCTTC
>many|-|TRBJ1-1|TRBV7-9
CASSWWGNTEAFF
TGTGCCAGCAGTTGGTGGGGTAACACTGAAGCTTTCTTT
>few|TRBD2|TRBJ2-7|TRBV5-1
CASSSEGLAPYEQYF
TGCGCCAGCAGCTCGGAAGGACTAGCGCCTTACGAGCAGTACTTC
>-|TRBD1|TRBJ2-5|TRBV7-3
CASSLRQGIGETQYF
TGTGCCAGCAGCCTCCGACAGGGGATTGGAGAGACCCAGTACTTC
>few|-|TRBJ1-2|TRBV6-1
CASRSYGYTF
TGTGCCAGCAGGAGCTATGGCTACACCTTC
>-|TRBD2|TRBJ2-3|TRBV4-1
CASSPTLAGEADTQYF
TGCGCCAGCAGCCCAACCCTAGCGGGAGAGGCAGATACGCAGTATTTT
>-|-|TRBJ2-1|TRBV6-2/TRBV6-3
CASSLLSREQFF
TGTGCCAGCAGTTTACTCTCCCGAGAGCAGTTCTTC
>many|TRBD1|TRBJ2-7|TRBV4-2
CASSQTGGEQYF
TGTGCCAGCAGCCAAACAGGGGGCGAGCAGTACTTC
>-|-|TRBJ2-4|TRBV27
CASSLIGALGLKQYF
TGTGCCAGCAGTTTAATAGGGGCCCTCGGGTTGAAGCAGTACTTC
>few|-|TRBJ2-2|TRBV7-9
CASSSPGGNTGELFF
TGTGCCAGCAGCTCCCCCGGGGGTAACACCGGGGAGCTGTTTTTT
>many|TRBD2|TRBJ2-1|TRBV7-2
CASSLRRTSGDNEQFF
TGTGCCAGCAGCTTAAGGCGGACTAGCGGAGACAATGAGCAGTTCTTC
>many|-|TRBJ2-5|TRBV2
CASQIEQTQYF
TGTGCCAGCCAAATAGAACAGACCCAGTACTTC
>-|TRBD2|TRBJ2-2|TRBV7-2
CASSLTGTRIAGELFF
TGTGCCAGCAGCTTAACCGGGACTAGAATCGCCGGGGAGCTGTTTTTT
>few|-|TRBJ2-1|TRBV3-1
CASSQAVVAYEQFF
TGTGCCAGCAGCCAAGCCGTGGTAGCCTATGAGCAGTTCTTC
>many|TRBD1|TRBJ2-1|TRBV24-1
CATSDDGTGYNEQFF
TGTGCCACCAGTGATGATGGGACAGGGTACAATGAGCAGTTCTTC
>-|TRBD1|TRBJ1-5|TRBV2
CASSVSGTENNQPQHF
TGTGCCAGCAGTGTATCCGGGACAGAGAACAATCAGCCCCAGCATTTT
>few|TRBD1|TRBJ2-3|TRBV19
CASNQQGGGTDTQYF
TGTGCCAGTAATCAACAGGGGGGCGGCACAGATACGCAGTATTTT
>-|-|TRBJ2-3|TRBV14
CASSQAKGTTQYF
TGTGCCAGCAGCCAAGCGAAGGGGACGACGCAGTATTTT
>few|TRBD1|TRBJ1-2|TRBV20-1
CSASQLRDRVFHGYTF
TGCAGTGCTAGCCAGCTCCGGGACAGGGTATTTCATGGCTACACCTTC